This TCR beta chain is from a study of OX40 agonist ivuxolimab in advanced cancers. Whole-study context: Treatment received earlier with anti-PD-1, anti-PD-L1 or anti-CTLA-4 agents was allowed, and under 50% had some. Overall study findings and caveats: Antigens targeted by the expanded peripheral T cells were not determined. Among the lowest peripheral clonal expansion occurred in 0.1-3.0 mg/kg partial responders. Compared with CD4+, CD8+ T cells on average had more expanded clones.

In the case of this clone: As yet, its antigen is unknown.

Method: immunoSEQ multiplex PCR; TCRdb's copy keeps in-frame clones and lacks some. The data contain tens of thousands of clones, around nine tenths of them singletons. The CDR3 is 15 residues long. Germline assignment: CDR1 LNHDA and CDR2 SQIVND (reference sequence). Trimming cost V 1 base and J 0 bases, with 8 bases left between them. Sequencing used CD4+ or CD8+ T cells sorted from blood, obtained in a trial of the OX40 agonist ivuxolimab. The gene calls are TRBV19 and TRBJ2-3; TRBD1 might be the D (5 bases). The receptor's source is an adult with an advanced solid tumor such as melanoma, head and neck, liver or kidney cancer. The CDR3 coding sequence is TGTGCCAGTAGTATAGGTCAGGGTAGCACAGATACGCAGTATTTT. Protein product: CASSIGQGSTDTQYF. The full variable domain, with the rest looked up from reference TRBV19 and TRBJ2-3, is DGGITQSPKYLFRKEGQNVTLSCEQNLNHDAMYWYRQDPGQGLRLIYYSQIVNDFQKGDIAEGYSVSREKKESFPLTVTSAQKNPTAFYLCASSIGQGSTDTQYFGPGTRLTVL.